A single sample gave rise to the 32 T cell receptor beta chains below, sequenced in a study of cytomegalovirus exposure and HLA in healthy donors. The PCR had 60 Vbeta and 13 Jbeta primers. Assay used: immunoSEQ multiplex PCR; TCRdb lists only in-frame clones, some missing. The repertoire holds 110,000 to 150,000 clones, roughly 80% seen once, with roughly 4% in the top ten. Sequenced sample: PBMCs. The receptors originated from a woman aged 40 to 50 in good health and CMV-seropositive.

The chain links TRBV27 to TRBJ2-6, with 15 bases matching TRBD2. CDR3 size: 20 residues. Trimming removed 1 base from V and 0 bases from J; junction bases left unmatched: 4. Per germline, CDR1 MNHEY and CDR2 SMNVEV (reference sequence). CDR3 DNA: TGTGCCAGCAGTTTATGGGGACTAGCGGGAGGTACCTCTGGGGCCAACGTCCTGACTTTC. This sequence encodes CASSLWGLAGGTSGANVLTF.

The J gene is TRBJ2-7, the V gene TRBV6-5, with D maybe TRBD2 (6 bases). Germline V lookup: CDR1 MNHEY, CDR2 SVGAGI. Trimming cost V 2 bases and J 4 bases, with 15 bases left between them. CDR3 length equals 15 residues. The CDR3 loop reads CASSYRGFTVYEQYF. The CDR3 DNA sequence: TGTGCCAGCAGTTACCGGGGGTTTACAGTGTACGAGCAGTACTTC.

The chain combines TRBV5-1 with TRBJ1-4, with 8 nucleotides matching TRBD1. The CDR3 loop spans 14 amino acids. Trimming removed 4 bases from V and 5 bases from J; junction bases left unmatched: 4. The germline gives CDR1 SGHRS, CDR2 YFSETQ. The CDR3 DNA is TGCGCCAGCAGCAGGACAGGGTCCAATGAAAAACTGTTTTTT. Its translation is CASSRTGSNEKLFF.

This clone was counted once. The V gene is TRBV18, the J gene TRBJ2-3; D unresolved. Trimming cost V 5 bases and J 0 bases, with 12 bases left between them. Per germline, CDR1 KGHSH and CDR2 LQKENI. This CDR3 is 15 amino acids long. This CDR3 is CASSGSFASTDTQYF. The CDR3 bases are TGTGCCAGCTCAGGTAGTTTCGCTAGCACAGATACGCAGTATTTT. Supplemented by reference TRBV18 and TRBJ2-3, the full variable domain reads NAGVMQNPRHLVRRRGQEARLRCSPMKGHSHVYWYRQLPEEGLKFMVYLQKENIIDESGMPKERFSAEFPKEGPSILRIQQVVRGDSAAYFCASSGSFASTDTQYFGPGTRLTVL.

This chain joins TRBV5-4 and TRBJ2-3; no firm D call. The germline V gene has CDR1 SGHNT and CDR2 YYREEE (reference sequence). The germline V and J ends were trimmed by 1 base and 2 bases, with 5 bases remaining between them. CDR3 length: 13 residues. The CDR3 protein is CASSLLATDTQYF. The CDR3 coding sequence is TGTGCCAGCAGCTTGTTAGCCACAGATACGCAGTATTTT.

The table lists this clone with a count of one. The chain joins TRBV9 to TRBJ2-5, with 8 bases lining up with TRBD2. The CDR3 length is 15 residues. The V and J ends lost 2 bases and 5 bases, in that order; junction bases with no gene match: 8. Germline V gives CDR1 SGDLS, CDR2 YYNGEE. CDR3 sequence reads: CASSVSPSGRETQYF. CDR3 DNA sequence: TGTGCCAGCAGCGTCTCGCCTAGCGGGCGTGAGACCCAGTACTTC.

This clone appeared a few times. V usage is TRBV29-1 and J usage is TRBJ2-7; D ambiguous. The CDR3 sequence is 12 residues long. CDR1 and CDR2 from the germline V gene are SQVTM and ANQGSEA. The ends were cut back, 5 bases at V and 2 bases at J, with 10 bases in the middle. The CDR3 bases are TGCAGCGTTCGAGACAATCCCTACGAGCAGTACTTC. Its protein product is CSVRDNPYEQYF.

In regard to this clone: This same CDR3 is encoded by further DNA sequences in the sample. V and J are TRBV5-1 and TRBJ1-4; 9 nucleotides align to TRBD1. The CDR3 spans 15 residues. With V trimmed by 0 bases and J by 7 bases, 4 bases remained unmatched. Germline loops: CDR1 SGHRS, CDR2 YFSETQ. In DNA form, the CDR3 reads TGCGCCAGCAGCTTGGTAGGACAGGGGAGTGAAAAACTGTTTTTT. Translating gives CASSLVGQGSEKLFF.

This chain links TRBV7-8 with TRBJ1-6; no clear D. The CDR3 loop spans 14 amino acids. In germline, CDR1 is SGHVS, CDR2 FQNEAQ. With 2 bases removed from V and 2 bases from J, the gap between germline ends came to 4 bases. The CDR3 DNA sequence: TGTGCCAGCAGCTTAACACCCTATAATTCACCCCTCCACTTT. It translates to CASSLTPYNSPLHF.

The rearrangement joins TRBV7-2 to TRBJ1-1; D gene unclear. V lost 5 bases and J lost 0, with 10 bases in between. Germline CDR1 reads SGHTA; CDR2 reads FQGNSA. This CDR3 region has 14 residues. The CDR3 DNA reads TGTGCCAGCAGCCCCGTTTCTCTGAACACTGAAGCTTTCTTT. Its translation is CASSPVSLNTEAFF.

V and J are TRBV7-2 and TRBJ2-3, with 12 bases that match TRBD1. The CDR3 is 17 residues long. J was trimmed by 2 bases and V by 5 bases; bases with no gene match: 8. CDR1 and CDR2 from the germline V gene are SGHTA and FQGNSA. CDR3 region: CASSAPWDRGPTDTQYF. The DNA of the CDR3 is TGTGCCAGCAGCGCACCGTGGGACAGGGGGCCCACAGATACGCAGTATTTT.

The chain carries TRBV10-3 and TRBJ2-2; maybe TRBD1 (7 bases). The CDR3 loop spans 14 amino acids. Germline assignment: CDR1 ENHRY and CDR2 SYGVKD. Trimming left V 4 bases short and J 4 bases short, with 10 bases between. In DNA form, the CDR3 reads TGTGCCATCAGTGGACAGGGAGGCACCGGGGAGCTGTTTTTT. Its translation: CAISGQGGTGELFF.

The CDR3 region is CASSSSGSSDGYTF. The CDR3 coding sequence is TGTGCCAGCAGTTCCTCGGGGTCAAGTGATGGCTACACCTTC. The chain recombines TRBV28 with TRBJ1-2; no firm D call. The germline V and J ends were trimmed by 4 bases and 6 bases, with 15 bases remaining between them. The CDR3 has 14 residues. Looked up from germline, CDR1 is MDHEN and CDR2 is SYDVKM.

V usage is TRBV5-5 and J usage is TRBJ2-1; D remains ambiguous. Looked up from germline, CDR1 is SGHKS and CDR2 is YYEKEE (reference sequence). Trimming pared 0 bases from V and 7 bases from J, leaving 11 bases between. The length of the CDR3 is 14 residues. CDR3 bases: TGTGCCAGCAGCTTGGAACAGTTTTTGAATGAGCAGTTCTTC. This encodes CASSLEQFLNEQFF.

The rearrangement joins TRBV7-8 to TRBJ2-7; maybe TRBD1 (6 bases). V was shortened by 3 bases and J by 2 bases, with 11 bases between the two germline ends. The germline gives CDR1 SGHVS, CDR2 FQNEAQ. The CDR3 consists of 14 residues. The CDR3 DNA sequence: TGTGCCAGCAGCTTGGTTCCAGGGGCCTACGAGCAGTACTTC. Translating gives CASSLVPGAYEQYF.

The gene calls are TRBV2 and TRBJ2-7; the match to TRBD2 covers 9 bases. The CDR3 extends over 16 amino acids. With 8 bases clipped from V and 1 base from J, the junction kept 12 bases outside the gene matches. CDR1 is SNHLY, CDR2 FYNNEI, per germline. CDR3 sequence reads: CASSQGSGGPSYEQYF. Written as DNA, the CDR3 is TGTGCCAGCTCCCAGGGTAGCGGGGGCCCATCCTACGAGCAGTACTTC.

This clone was found once. The rearrangement links TRBV7-9 to TRBJ1-2; a weak D match, TRBD1 (6 bases). The CDR3 is 15 residues long. With 0 bases removed from V and 4 bases from J, the gap between germline ends came to 12 bases. Germline V CDR1 and CDR2: SEHNR, FQNEAQ (reference sequence). CDR3 residues: CASSLAPTGIYGYTF. CDR3 nucleotides: TGTGCCAGCAGCTTAGCCCCGACAGGAATCTATGGCTACACCTTC.

The chain employs TRBV25-1 and TRBJ1-3; possible D gene TRBD1, 6 bases. The length of the CDR3 is 12 residues. The V end lost 5 bases, the J end lost 8 bases, and 10 bases lay between the germline ends. Germline CDR1 MGHDK, CDR2 SYGVNS. CDR3 protein: CASSNTGYTIYF. The CDR3 DNA sequence: TGTGCCAGCAGTAATACAGGGTACACCATATATTTT.

The chain couples TRBV2 to TRBJ2-7; TRBD2 matches at 9 bases. Trimming took 0 bases from V and 4 from J; bases not matched to a gene: 10. Germline values: CDR1 SNHLY, CDR2 FYNNEI. This CDR3 comprises 17 residues. The DNA of the CDR3 is TGTGCCAGCAGTGAAGCGCTTGGGCGGGGGGGTCGGTACGAGCAGTACTTC. It translates to CASSEALGRGGRYEQYF.

The rearrangement links TRBV28 to TRBJ2-6, with 7 bases lining up with TRBD1. Germline V gene data show CDR1 as MDHEN and CDR2 as SYDVKM. There are 15 residues in the CDR3. V dropped 6 bases and J dropped 0; count of bases not matched to a gene: 2. CDR3: CASSWDSSGANVLTF. DNA for the CDR3: TGTGCCAGCAGCTGGGACAGCTCTGGGGCCAACGTCCTGACTTTC. Filled out from reference TRBV28 and TRBJ2-6, the complete variable domain reads DVKVTQSSRYLVKRTGEKVFLECVQDMDHENMFWYRQDPGLGLRLIYFSYDVKMKEKGDIPEGYSVSREKKERFSLILESASTNQTSMYLCASSWDSSGANVLTFGAGSRLTVL.

This clone turned up a few times. The chain links TRBV9 to TRBJ1-2, with D perhaps matching TRBD1 (6 bases). The ends were cut back, 4 bases at V and 0 bases at J, with 10 bases in the middle. This CDR3 has 14 residues. In germline, CDR1 is SGDLS, CDR2 YYNGEE. The CDR3 spells CASSPGDTNYGYTF. CDR3 nucleotide sequence: TGTGCCAGCAGCCCTGGGGACACTAACTATGGCTACACCTTC. Full variable domain (outside the CDR3, taken from reference TRBV9 and TRBJ1-2): DSGVTQTPKHLITATGQRVTLRCSPRSGDLSVYWYQQSLDQGLQFLIQYYNGEERAKGNILERFSAQQFPDLHSELNLSSLELGDSALYFCASSPGDTNYGYTFGSGTRLTVV.

This clone turned up a few times. The gene calls are TRBV14 and TRBJ1-4; TRBD1 matches at 10 bases. The V gene end was trimmed by 4 bases and the J gene end by 7 bases; junction bases not matched to a gene: 3. CDR1 is SGHDN and CDR2 is FVKESK in the germline V gene. This CDR3 has 14 amino acids. CDR3 DNA: TGTGCCAGCAGCCGACAGGGGGCTTTTGAAAAACTGTTTTTT. It is translated as CASSRQGAFEKLFF.

This rearrangement joins TRBV7-2 to TRBJ2-5, with 10 bases that match TRBD1. With 4 bases clipped from V and 9 bases from J, the junction kept 8 bases outside the gene matches. CDR1 is SGHTA and CDR2 is FQGNSA in the germline V gene. The CDR3 consists of 14 residues. The CDR3 here is CASSSFRQGAAQYF. The CDR3 nucleotides read TGTGCCAGCAGCTCCTTTAGACAGGGGGCGGCCCAGTACTTC.

The J gene is TRBJ1-2, the V gene TRBV6-5; no clear D gene. The germline CDR1 and CDR2 sequences are MNHEY and SVGAGI. V lost 6 bases, J lost 4 bases, and 12 bases lay in between. The CDR3 runs to 13 residues. CDR3: CASSSPGLYGYTF. The CDR3 DNA follows: TGTGCCAGCAGCTCCCCAGGCCTCTATGGCTACACCTTC.

The chain employs TRBV10-3 and TRBJ2-2; 8 positions match TRBD2. Germline V gene lookup returns CDR1 ENHRY and CDR2 SYGVKD. CDR3 length equals 17 residues. Trimming removed 7 bases from V and 4 bases from J; junction bases left unmatched: 14. For the CDR3, the DNA is TGTGCCATCATCCTAGGATCCGGGACTAGTGTCACCGGGGAGCTGTTTTTT. Its protein is CAIILGSGTSVTGELFF.

This clone was picked up a small number of times. This chain uses TRBV9 with TRBJ1-2; TRBD1 aligns across 9 bases. With V trimmed by 3 bases and J by 11 bases, 20 bases remained unmatched. The CDR3 sequence is 17 residues long. In germline, CDR1 is SGDLS, CDR2 YYNGEE. The CDR3 DNA reads as TGTGCCAGCAGCGCACGGATTGGGACAGGGTTTAATATACGGTACACCTTC. It encodes CASSARIGTGFNIRYTF.

The genes are TRBV19 and TRBJ2-1; perhaps TRBD2 as D (5 bases). Trimming left V 3 bases short and J 0 bases short, with 12 bases between. Germline lookup yields CDR1 LNHDA and CDR2 SQIVND (reference sequence). CDR3 length: 16 residues. CDR3 in DNA: TGTGCCAGTAGTATTCCGACTGGGAGCTCCTACAATGAGCAGTTCTTC. Its translation is CASSIPTGSSYNEQFF.

This clone was observed a few times. This chain joins TRBV28 and TRBJ1-1; no reliable D call. The CDR3 is 13 amino acids. Per germline, CDR1 MDHEN and CDR2 SYDVKM. The V end was cut by 3 bases, the J end by 0 bases, with 5 bases between. The CDR3 DNA sequence: TGTGCCAGCAGTTTCCAGGTGAACACTGAAGCTTTCTTT. Its protein product is CASSFQVNTEAFF.

The gene calls are TRBV29-1 and TRBJ1-1; possible D gene TRBD1, 5 bases. V lost 1 base and J 7 bases, leaving 7 bases between the germline ends. Germline CDR1 SQVTM, CDR2 ANQGSEA. CDR3 size: 11 residues. CDR3 protein: CSVEAGLEAFF. The CDR3 DNA reads TGCAGCGTTGAAGCAGGGCTTGAAGCTTTCTTT.

The rearrangement links TRBV27 to TRBJ1-4; tentative D call: TRBD1 (6 bases). The CDR3 runs to 15 residues. Per the germline V gene, CDR1 is MNHEY and CDR2 is SMNVEV (reference sequence). V was cut by 0 bases and J by 7 bases, with 12 bases left in between. CDR3 DNA: TGTGCCAGCAGTTTATCGGGAGGGGGGGCTGAAAAACTGTTTTTT. It is translated as CASSLSGGGAEKLFF. Supplemented by reference TRBV27 and TRBJ1-4, the full variable domain reads EAQVTQNPRYLITVTGKKLTVTCSQNMNHEYMSWYRQDPGLGLRQIYYSMNVEVTDKGDVPEGYKVSRKEKRNFPLILESPSPNQTSLYFCASSLSGGGAEKLFFGSGTQLSVL.

Written as DNA, the CDR3 is TGTGCTAGTGCTCTTCCAGGGACAGGGCGAGTTAATGAGCAGTTCTTC. It codes for CASALPGTGRVNEQFF. The chain combines TRBV12-5 with TRBJ2-1; 9 nucleotides align to TRBD1. Trimming cost V 7 bases and J 7 bases; bases outside gene matches: 14. The CDR3 totals 16 residues. Germline assignment: CDR1 LGHNT and CDR2 FRNRAP. The complete variable domain, with remaining parts taken from reference TRBV12-5 and TRBJ2-1, reads DARVTQTPRHKVTEMGQEVTMRCQPILGHNTVFWYRQTMMQGLELLAYFRNRAPLDDSGMPKDRFSAEMPDATLATLKIQPSEPRDSAVYFCASALPGTGRVNEQFFGPGTRLTVL.

Here the CDR3 reads CSVSQGSHWFF. In nucleotides, the CDR3 is TGCAGCGTTTCCCAGGGGTCCCATTGGTTCTTC. This rearrangement joins TRBV29-1 to TRBJ2-1, with TRBD1 as a possible D gene (6 bases). Germline V gene data show CDR1 as SQVTM and CDR2 as ANQGSEA. Trimming shortened V by 5 bases and J by 15 bases, and 17 bases separated the two germline ends. This CDR3 comprises 11 residues.